This T cell receptor beta chain was documented in a study of T-cell memory formation after mild COVID-19. The overall study: There were largely donor-specific TCR clusters. Study findings and constraints: Clonal second-wave expansions that peaked on day 37 had unconfirmed SARS-CoV-2 specificity. Among CD4+ contracting clones, most were CM and EM, and CD8+ ones EMRA. Detection of some responders pre-infection suggested pre-existing cross-reactive memory T cells participated.

TCRdb re-called the 5' RACE reads through MiXCR, storing one row per CDR3 protein. The table includes around 510,000 distinct CDR3 sequences, less than 25% detected once. Trimming removed 0 bases from V and 0 bases from J, with 16 bases in between. This CDR3 has 18 amino acids. CDR1 MNHEY and CDR2 SVGAGI come from the germline V gene. In this sample, this clonotype turned up a few times. The target antigen is unknown. The chain is built from TRBV6-5 and TRBJ2-3, with TRBD2 as a possible D gene (6 bases). The TCR originated in an adult woman who had mild COVID-19 (a few samples of this study predate the infection). Cell type and time point are not known. The sequencing input was PBMCs or a T cell subset sorted from them (not recorded which). The CDR3 loop reads CASSYSPPPGTSTDTQYF. As DNA, the CDR3 is TGTGCCAGCAGTTACTCGCCTCCCCCCGGGACTAGCACAGATACGCAGTATTTT.